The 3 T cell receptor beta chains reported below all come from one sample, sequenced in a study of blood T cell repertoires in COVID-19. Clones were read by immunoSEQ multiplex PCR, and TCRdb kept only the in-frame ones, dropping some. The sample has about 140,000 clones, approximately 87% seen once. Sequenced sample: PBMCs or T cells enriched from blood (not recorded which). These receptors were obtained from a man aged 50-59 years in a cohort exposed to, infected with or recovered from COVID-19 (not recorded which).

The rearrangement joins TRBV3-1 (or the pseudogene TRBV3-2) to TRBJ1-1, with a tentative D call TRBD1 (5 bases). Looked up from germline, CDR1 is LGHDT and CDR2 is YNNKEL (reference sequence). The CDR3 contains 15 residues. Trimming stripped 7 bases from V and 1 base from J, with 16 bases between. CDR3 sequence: CASTLHGAPNTEAFF. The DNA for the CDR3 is TGTGCCAGCACCTTACATGGGGCACCGAACACTGAAGCTTTCTTT.

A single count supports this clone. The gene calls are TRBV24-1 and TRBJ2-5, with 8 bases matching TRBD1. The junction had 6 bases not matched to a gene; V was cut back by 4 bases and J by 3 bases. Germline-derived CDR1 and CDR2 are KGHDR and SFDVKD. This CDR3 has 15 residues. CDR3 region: CATSDPGQGEETQYF. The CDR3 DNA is TGTGCCACCAGTGACCCCGGACAGGGAGAAGAGACCCAGTACTTC.

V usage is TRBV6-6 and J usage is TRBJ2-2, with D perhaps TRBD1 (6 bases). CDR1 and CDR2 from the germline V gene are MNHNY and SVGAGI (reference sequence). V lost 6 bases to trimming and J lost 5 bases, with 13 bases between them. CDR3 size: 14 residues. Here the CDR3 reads CASSLLQGTGELFF. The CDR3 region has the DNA TGTGCCAGCAGCCTTTTACAGGGAACCGGGGAGCTGTTTTTT.